The 23 T cell receptor beta chains listed next were all sequenced from one sample in a study of T cell repertoires in cytomegalovirus infection. In TCRdb, the reads were re-called with MiXCR into one record per CDR3 protein. The sample has 300,000 or so distinct CDR3 sequences; around 10% are singletons. The specimen was PBMCs. Every receptor here comes from a human donor in good health (CMV status not recorded). Some clones in this sample may be carry-over from other donors' samples.

There are many counts of this clonotype. CDR3 coding DNA: TGTGCCAGCAGTTTGGGGGTGATACAGACTGAAGCTTTCTTT. It encodes CASSLGVIQTEAFF. V is TRBV28 and J is TRBJ1-1, with D possibly TRBD1 on 5 matching bases. Germline V gives CDR1 MDHEN, CDR2 SYDVKM. The CDR3 loop spans 14 amino acids. V lost 3 bases and J lost 5, with 13 bases in between.

The V and J genes are TRBV2 and TRBJ1-1, with D possibly matching TRBD1 (6 bases). Trimming removed 7 bases from V and 2 bases from J, with 14 bases in between. Germline V gene sequence: CDR1 SNHLY, CDR2 FYNNEI. The CDR3 totals 14 residues. For the CDR3, the DNA is TGTGCCAGCAACCCGGTCGGGACAAACACTGAAGCTTTCTTT. Translated: CASNPVGTNTEAFF.

This clonotype has at least ten counts. In DNA, the CDR3 is TGTGCCAGCAATACCCGCTACGAGCAGTACGTC. This encodes CASNTRYEQYV. The rearrangement joins TRBV28 to TRBJ2-7; D gene uncertain. The germline CDR1 and CDR2 sequences are MDHEN and SYDVKM. The CDR3 contains 11 residues. V was pared by 7 bases and J by 3 bases, with 7 bases between.

This clonotype has at least ten counts. The genes are TRBV7-2 and TRBJ2-1; D remains unclear. Germline lookup yields CDR1 SGHTA and CDR2 FQGNSA. CDR3 length equals 15 residues. Trimming removed 5 bases from V and 0 bases from J, with 11 bases in between. The CDR3 loop is CASSGDSNSYNEQFF. CDR3 DNA: TGTGCCAGCAGCGGCGATTCCAACTCCTACAATGAGCAGTTCTTC. The variable domain in full, completed from reference TRBV7-2 and TRBJ2-1, reads GAGVSQSPSNKVTEKGKDVELRCDPISGHTALYWYRQSLGQGLEFLIYFQGNSAPDKSGLPSDRFSAERTGGSVSTLTIQRTQQEDSAVYLCASSGDSNSYNEQFFGPGTRLTVL.

This clonotype was seen at least ten times. This rearrangement joins TRBV7-2 to TRBJ1-5; 7 bases match TRBD1. Trimming cost V 4 bases and J 8 bases; bases outside gene matches: 5. The CDR3 has 13 amino acids. The germline V gene has CDR1 SGHTA and CDR2 FQGNSA. The CDR3 loop reads CASSSYRGEPQHF. The DNA of the CDR3 is TGTGCCAGCAGCTCCTACAGGGGTGAGCCCCAGCATTTT. Filled out from reference TRBV7-2 and TRBJ1-5, the complete variable domain reads GAGVSQSPSNKVTEKGKDVELRCDPISGHTALYWYRQSLGQGLEFLIYFQGNSAPDKSGLPSDRFSAERTGGSVSTLTIQRTQQEDSAVYLCASSSYRGEPQHFGDGTRLSIL.

This clonotype was seen at least ten times. J is TRBJ1-5 and V is TRBV28, with D unclear. The CDR3 is 14 amino acids. Trimming left V 7 bases short and J 4 bases short, with 14 bases between. Germline loops: CDR1 MDHEN, CDR2 SYDVKM. CDR3 sequence reads: CASTPMRGNQPQHF. Here the CDR3 DNA reads TGTGCCAGCACCCCGATGAGAGGAAATCAGCCCCAGCATTTT.

This clonotype occurred many times. The chain employs TRBV28 and TRBJ2-6; 7 nucleotides agree with TRBD1. CDR1 is MDHEN and CDR2 is SYDVKM in the germline V gene. The CDR3 totals 16 residues. The junction had 5 bases not matched to a gene; V was cut back by 2 bases and J by 4 bases. The CDR3 sequence: CASSLVTGSGANVLTF. The CDR3 DNA sequence: TGTGCCAGCAGTTTAGTGACAGGGAGCGGGGCCAACGTCCTGACTTTC.

V usage is TRBV12-3 or TRBV12-4 and J usage is TRBJ1-1; D unclear. V was pared by 5 bases and J by 11 bases, with 15 bases between. The CDR3 loop spans 12 amino acids. The CDR3 sequence is CASSPTDLGAFF. The CDR3 region has the DNA TGTGCCAGCAGTCCTACGGACCTGGGGGCTTTCTTT.

This clonotype appeared many times. The V gene is TRBV7-2, the J gene TRBJ2-5; D may be TRBD1 (5 bases). V dropped 4 bases and J dropped 5 bases, with 11 bases sitting between them. There are 13 residues in the CDR3. Germline V gene lookup returns CDR1 SGHTA and CDR2 FQGNSA. CDR3 bases: TGTGCCAGCAGCTGGGGCGATGGGGAGACCCAGTACTTC. Amino acid sequence: CASSWGDGETQYF.

This sequence joins TRBV6-2 or TRBV6-3 and TRBJ2-5; D is tentatively TRBD1 or TRBD2 (5 bases each). The CDR3 spans 15 residues. CDR1 is MNHEY and CDR2 is SVGEGT in the germline V gene. Trimming took 4 bases from V and 4 from J, leaving 16 bases between them. Here the CDR3 reads CASSSGTAVVETQYF. CDR3 bases: TGTGCCAGCAGTTCCGGGACGGCTGTTGTAGAGACCCAGTACTTC.

The rearrangement links TRBV20-1 to TRBJ2-5; 8 bases are shared with TRBD2. After removal of 1 base from V and 5 bases from J, the junction contained 9 bases not matched to a gene. Germline loops: CDR1 DFQATT, CDR2 SNEGSKA (reference sequence). This CDR3 spans 15 amino acids. CDR3 region: CSARASGGQRETQYF. Written as DNA, the CDR3 is TGCAGTGCTAGAGCCAGCGGGGGACAAAGGGAGACCCAGTACTTC.

This clonotype was observed many times. The chain combines TRBV14 with TRBJ1-4; TRBD1 is a possible D gene (6 bases). V shed 0 bases and J shed 8 bases, with 13 bases lying between them. The germline V gene has CDR1 SGHDN and CDR2 FVKESK. The CDR3 is 15 amino acids. Written as DNA, the CDR3 is TGTGCCAGCAGCCAAGAAGACAGGAAGGGAGAAAAACTGTTTTTT. The encoded protein is CASSQEDRKGEKLFF.

V and J are TRBV9 and TRBJ2-2; D possibly matches TRBD1 or TRBD2 (6 bases each). The germline V and J ends were trimmed by 4 bases and 5 bases, with 12 bases remaining between them. Germline-derived CDR1 and CDR2 are SGDLS and YYNGEE. The CDR3 sequence is 14 residues long. This CDR3 is CASSRGRYTGELFF. The CDR3 DNA is TGTGCCAGCAGCAGGGGGAGGTATACCGGGGAGCTGTTTTTT.

This clonotype was picked up a small number of times. The V call is TRBV6-5, the J call TRBJ2-5, with TRBD1 matching 7 bases. Per germline, CDR1 MNHEY and CDR2 SVGAGI. The V segment lost 8 bases and the J segment 4 bases; nucleotides outside the gene matches: 10. The CDR3 length is 14 residues. In DNA, the CDR3 is TGTGCCAGCGGCGAAGTAGCAGGGGGAGAGACCCAGTACTTC. Protein product: CASGEVAGGETQYF.

This clonotype was observed many times. The V and J genes are TRBV5-6 and TRBJ2-3; 10 nucleotides line up with TRBD1. V shed 0 bases, J shed 3 bases, and the junction held 4 bases outside the gene matches. The CDR3 has 16 residues. CDR1 SGHDT and CDR2 YYEEEE come from the germline V gene. The CDR3 protein is CASSLEGTGVTDTQYF. CDR3 DNA: TGTGCCAGCAGCTTGGAAGGGACAGGGGTAACAGATACGCAGTATTTT.

This clonotype was found many times. The gene calls are TRBV7-2 and TRBJ2-7; 10 nucleotides align to TRBD1. Per germline, CDR1 SGHTA and CDR2 FQGNSA. Unmatched junction bases numbered 4, after V lost 3 bases and J lost 2 bases. The CDR3 loop spans 15 amino acids. The DNA of the CDR3 is TGTGCCAGCAGCTTGGGGGGGACAGGGGCCTACGAGCAGTACGTC. This sequence encodes CASSLGGTGAYEQYV.

This clonotype was counted ten times or more. This chain joins TRBV7-2 and TRBJ1-5; 9 bases are a match to TRBD1. The CDR3 totals 19 residues. The junction had 15 bases not matched to a gene; V was cut back by 4 bases and J by 2 bases. CDR1 and CDR2 (germline): SGHTA, FQGNSA. The CDR3 sequence: CASSSGTGRQGFRNQPQHF. The CDR3 DNA is TGTGCCAGCAGCTCAGGGACAGGGAGGCAAGGATTCCGCAATCAGCCCCAGCATTTT.

Comments on this clonotype: A much larger clonotype is one base distant, so this may be a read error. This is likely a read error, given that the CDR3 carries no conserved phenylalanine or tryptophan at its end. The chain has TRBV7-4 and TRBJ1-3; the D is unclear. Germline CDR1 and CDR2: SGHVT and SQSDAQ. V was cut by 1 base and J by 0 bases, with 7 bases left in between. This CDR3 is built from 15 residues. For the CDR3, the DNA is TGTGCCAGCAGCTTAGACAGTTACTCTGGAAACACCATATATTAT. It is translated as CASSLDSYSGNTIYY.

Many counts were recorded for this clonotype. This chain uses TRBV5-4 with TRBJ2-2; D is ambiguous. CDR1 is SGHNT, CDR2 YYREEE, per germline (reference sequence). The CDR3 length is 16 residues. Trimming took off 0 bases at V and 0 bases at J, with 9 bases between the two ends. The DNA for the CDR3 is TGTGCCAGCAGCTTGGCGTTAGCCGCGAACACCGGGGAGCTGTTTTTT. Residues: CASSLALAANTGELFF.

The table lists this clonotype with a few counts. The rearrangement links TRBV6-2 or TRBV6-3 to TRBJ2-3; D call uncertain. Between the trimmed V and J ends, which lost 7 bases and 9 bases, there was a span of 14 bases. CDR1 MNHEY and CDR2 SVGEGT come from the germline V gene. This CDR3 has 12 amino acids. Here the CDR3 reads CASTLGVGTQYF. The CDR3 DNA is TGTGCCAGCACCCTTGGGGTGGGGACGCAGTATTTT.

In its sample, this clonotype was seen many times. Here the CDR3 reads CASSFERNTGELFF. CDR3 DNA sequence: TGTGCCAGCAGTTTTGAGAGAAACACCGGGGAGCTGTTTTTT. The chain is built from TRBV12-3 or TRBV12-4 and TRBJ2-2; D gene uncertain. The CDR3 spans 14 residues. V lost 3 bases, J lost 2 bases, and 7 bases lay in between.

Here the CDR3 reads CAIREAPTKNYGYTF. The CDR3 coding sequence is TGTGCCATCCGGGAGGCACCAACAAAAAACTATGGCTACACCTTC. This chain links TRBV10-3 with TRBJ1-2; D unclear. The germline CDR1 and CDR2 sequences are ENHRY and SYGVKD. V was pared by 8 bases and J by 2 bases, with 18 bases between. CDR3 size: 15 residues.

This clonotype was picked up one time. The chain links TRBV10-3 to TRBJ2-3; D is uncertain. V shed 0 bases and J shed 5 bases, with 6 bases lying between them. Germline V gene data show CDR1 as ENHRY and CDR2 as SYGVKD. This CDR3 spans 13 amino acids. CDR3 protein: CAISESGLDTQYF. The CDR3 DNA is TGTGCCATCAGTGAGTCCGGGTTAGATACGCAGTATTTT.